This is a list of T cell receptor beta chains from one sample in a study of blood T cell repertoires in COVID-19. Produced via immunoSEQ multiplex PCR; TCRdb's table is partial and in-frame only. The sample carries about 230,000 clones, approximately 88% recorded once. Material: PBMCs or T cells enriched from blood (not recorded which). The source is a woman aged 25-40 years who had been exposed to COVID-19. CDR3s include the opening cysteine and the closing phenylalanine or tryptophan. Each record gives: V gene, D gene, J gene, CDR3 protein. A D gene is named only where the DNA matches it firmly.

V: TRBV7-9; D: NA; J: TRBJ1-3; CDR3: CASSFYARNTIYF
V: TRBV27; D: NA; J: TRBJ2-7; CDR3: CASKVTSSYEQYF
V: TRBV5-5; D: NA; J: TRBJ2-3; CDR3: CASSSNTDTQYF
V: TRBV3-1/TRBV3-2; D: NA; J: TRBJ1-1; CDR3: CASSQREEAFF
V: TRBV30; D: NA; J: TRBJ1-3; CDR3: CAWSGGRTIYF
V: TRBV5-1; D: TRBD2; J: TRBJ2-1; CDR3: CASSLRASGHNEQFF
V: TRBV7-8; D: NA; J: TRBJ1-4; CDR3: CASSPSRGRTNEKLFF
V: TRBV12-5; D: NA; J: TRBJ2-3; CDR3: CASGLVGGLAAGDTQYF
V: TRBV13; D: NA; J: TRBJ2-2; CDR3: CASSARLVKPGELFF
V: TRBV7-3; D: NA; J: TRBJ2-1; CDR3: CASSLMAVSYNEQFF
V: TRBV5-1; D: TRBD2; J: TRBJ2-2; CDR3: CASSEGLAIKTGELFF
V: TRBV3-1/TRBV3-2; D: NA; J: TRBJ1-2; CDR3: CASSQAGEAYGYTF
V: TRBV7-9; D: TRBD2; J: TRBJ2-5; CDR3: CASSFWTSGQETQYF
V: TRBV2; D: NA; J: TRBJ2-7; CDR3: CASSVDRFYEQYF
V: TRBV28; D: TRBD1; J: TRBJ1-6; CDR3: CASSPPGQAPLHF
V: TRBV5-1; D: TRBD1; J: TRBJ1-1; CDR3: CASSLARTGLEAFF
V: TRBV7-3; D: NA; J: TRBJ2-5; CDR3: CASSYLPGETQYF
V: TRBV21-1; D: NA; J: TRBJ1-5; CDR3: CASSKGGGVEICNQPQHF
V: TRBV29-1; D: NA; J: TRBJ2-6; CDR3: CSAGSSGANVLTF
V: TRBV5-6; D: TRBD2; J: TRBJ2-5; CDR3: CASSPGLAGVTETQYF
V: TRBV5-4; D: TRBD2; J: TRBJ2-1; CDR3: CASSAGGLAVYSYNEQFF
V: TRBV29-1; D: TRBD1; J: TRBJ1-5; CDR3: CSGTGGSQPQHF
V: TRBV11-2; D: NA; J: TRBJ1-5; CDR3: CASSSLNQPQHF
V: TRBV5-1; D: NA; J: TRBJ2-3; CDR3: CASTEGQSDTDTQYF
V: TRBV11-2; D: NA; J: TRBJ1-3; CDR3: CASSPRAGNTIYF
V: TRBV6-1; D: NA; J: TRBJ1-2; CDR3: CASSEDRDTYGYTF
V: TRBV18; D: NA; J: TRBJ1-3; CDR3: CASSPAGPGNTIYF
V: TRBV5-1; D: TRBD2; J: TRBJ2-2; CDR3: CASSLAGRRELFF
V: TRBV19; D: NA; J: TRBJ2-7; CDR3: CASSGGQAVSYEQYF
V: TRBV2; D: NA; J: TRBJ2-5; CDR3: CASRQNQETQYF
V: TRBV19; D: NA; J: TRBJ1-3; CDR3: CASSIVAGSGNTIYF
V: TRBV11-2; D: TRBD2; J: TRBJ2-3; CDR3: CASSSITGTSGSDTQYF
V: TRBV7-9; D: TRBD1; J: TRBJ2-1; CDR3: CASSPAGQADNEQFF
V: TRBV5-1; D: NA; J: TRBJ1-2; CDR3: CASSSQGSYGYTF
V: TRBV4-1; D: TRBD1; J: TRBJ1-1; CDR3: CASSKPGTGQEAFF
V: TRBV30; D: NA; J: TRBJ1-2; CDR3: CAWRSDRRNYGYTF
V: TRBV7-9; D: NA; J: TRBJ2-3; CDR3: CASSTGGGHTDTQYF
V: TRBV10-3; D: TRBD2; J: TRBJ2-1; CDR3: CAIMGTSGIYNEQFF
V: TRBV5-4; D: TRBD2; J: TRBJ2-1; CDR3: CASSLSGGGAVLYNEQFF
V: TRBV28; D: TRBD2; J: TRBJ2-1; CDR3: CASLSGSHYNEQFF
V: TRBV5-1; D: TRBD1; J: TRBJ1-1; CDR3: CASSSSTGDTEAFF
V: TRBV6-5; D: TRBD1; J: TRBJ1-1; CDR3: CASRTGWANTEAFF
V: TRBV5-6; D: NA; J: TRBJ2-7; CDR3: CASSLSPGASYEQYF
V: TRBV9; D: TRBD2; J: TRBJ2-1; CDR3: CASSVTGTTVRGEQFF
V: TRBV4-1; D: TRBD2; J: TRBJ2-1; CDR3: CASSVGTSPYNEQFF
V: TRBV19; D: TRBD2; J: TRBJ2-2; CDR3: CASSVPLAGAPGELFF
V: TRBV9; D: TRBD2; J: TRBJ2-6; CDR3: CASSPGTSGRGSGANVLTF